This is a list of T cell receptor beta chains from one sample in a study of blood T cell repertoires in COVID-19. The method was immunoSEQ multiplex PCR; TCRdb's version includes in-frame clones alone and lacks a portion of them. The sample yields roughly 480,000 clones, 85% to 90% seen once. The material sequenced was peripheral blood. All receptors derive from a man aged 18 to 30 with COVID-19, enrolled during active disease. CDR3s include the opening cysteine and the closing phenylalanine or tryptophan. D genes are given only for firm matches. Clone sizes are given selectively: once, few, many, or a class where the clone is expanded.

v_call	j_call	d_call	clone_size	cdr3_nt	cdr3_aa
TRBV2	TRBJ1-5	TRBD1	.	TGTGCCAGCCGGGACAGGGACAGCAATCAGCCCCAGCATTTT	CASRDRDSNQPQHF
TRBV6-5	TRBJ2-2	TRBD2	once	TGTGCCAGCAATAGCGGGGGGGCGGAGCTGTTTTTT	CASNSGGAELFF
TRBV5-1	TRBJ2-7	.	.	TGCGCCAGCAGCTTGTTCGCGGGTCTATCCTACGAGCAGTACTTC	CASSLFAGLSYEQYF
TRBV3-1/TRBV3-2	TRBJ1-6	.	.	TGTGCCAGCAGCCAAGATTGGGGCGTGGATTCACCCCTCCACTTT	CASSQDWGVDSPLHF
TRBV27	TRBJ2-7	TRBD2	few	TGTGCCAGCAGTCCGACTAGCGGGACGTCCTACGAGCAGTACTTC	CASSPTSGTSYEQYF
TRBV5-1	TRBJ2-3	.	.	TGCGCCAGCAGCTTGGGGACTTTAGATACGCAGTATTTT	CASSLGTLDTQYF
TRBV19	TRBJ2-1	.	once	TGTGCCACCCCCTGGAGAGACAATGAGCAGTTCTTC	CATPWRDNEQFF
TRBV18	TRBJ1-1	.	.	TGTGCCAGCTCACCATCCGTGAACACTGAAGCTTTCTTT	CASSPSVNTEAFF
TRBV7-9	TRBJ1-4	.	.	TGTGCCAGCAGCAGAGCCCCCCGAAGTGCAACTAATGAAAAACTGTTTTTT	CASSRAPRSATNEKLFF
TRBV30	TRBJ1-1	.	.	TGTGCCTGGAGTCTCGGTCTTTTGTTT	CAWSLGLLF
TRBV3-1/TRBV3-2	TRBJ1-6	.	.	TGTGCCACTCGACCGGGTGGGGGGAATTCACCCCTCCACTTT	CATRPGGGNSPLHF
TRBV5-1	TRBJ2-1	TRBD1	few	TGCGCCAGCAGCTTGCAGCCGGGACAGGGGTACAATGAGCAGTTCTTC	CASSLQPGQGYNEQFF
TRBV3-1/TRBV3-2	TRBJ1-6	TRBD1	once	TGTGCCAGCAGCTCTGACAGGGGTAATTCACCCCTCCACTTT	CASSSDRGNSPLHF
TRBV2	TRBJ1-3	.	.	TGTGCCAGCAGACGACAGGTTTCTGGAAACACCATATATTTT	CASRRQVSGNTIYF
TRBV19	TRBJ2-7	TRBD2	.	TGTGCCAGTAGGACTAGCGGGGGTTCCTACGAGCAGTACTTC	CASRTSGGSYEQYF
TRBV18	TRBJ2-3	.	.	TGTGCCAGCTCACGGGGGCGCGCGGGAGTTGTTACAGATACGCAGTATTTT	CASSRGRAGVVTDTQYF
TRBV11-1	TRBJ1-2	.	.	TGTGCCAGCAGCTTAGGTACGCCGGACTATGGCTACACCTTC	CASSLGTPDYGYTF
TRBV24-1	TRBJ2-7	.	.	TGTGCCACCAGTCGCGGAGAGGGTCTCGAGCAGTACTTC	CATSRGEGLEQYF
TRBV19	TRBJ1-1	.	once	TGTGCCAGTACAGGGTTCACTGAAGCTTTCTTT	CASTGFTEAFF
TRBV7-9	TRBJ1-2	.	.	TGTGCCAGCAGCTTGGACAGCAGACAGAACTATGGCTACACCTTC	CASSLDSRQNYGYTF
TRBV29-1	TRBJ2-5	.	.	TGCAGCGTTGAACAAGAGGCGGGAGAGACCCAGTACTTC	CSVEQEAGETQYF
TRBV2	TRBJ1-2	.	.	TGTGCCAGCACCGAAGGGGCCATTAACTATGGCTACACCTTC	CASTEGAINYGYTF
TRBV4-1	TRBJ1-1	.	.	TGCGCCAGCAGCCGGATTGGACAGAAGAACACTGAAGCTTTCTTT	CASSRIGQKNTEAFF